The source of this T cell receptor (beta chain) is a study of T cells in Graves' hyperthyroidism and ophthalmopathy. Germline V CDR1 and CDR2: SNHLY, FYNNEI. This CDR3 comprises 13 residues. This clonotype has a count of ten or more. The germline gene is not matched at one end of the junction; a read error may be the cause. Amplification of TCR beta CDR3 regions was performed using RNA transcripts as template. With the HTBI primer set, the TCR CDR3 went through a first round of RT-PCR. TCRdb redid the calling of the multiplex PCR reads with MiXCR, one entry per CDR3 protein. Among around 690,000 distinct CDR3 sequences listed, around a sixth were seen once.

This chain joins TRBV2 and TRBJ1-5; D is uncertain. Sample: blood. The TCR comes from a man aged 50 to 60 with Graves' hyperthyroidism. Here the CDR3 reads CASSEEANRPQHF. The DNA for the CDR3 is TGTGCCAGCAGTGAGGAGGCTAATCGGCCCCAGCATTTT.